One sample yielded the 10 T cell receptor beta chains listed below, sequenced in a study of T-cell memory formation after mild COVID-19. TCRdb independently ran MiXCR on the 5' RACE reads; one entry per CDR3 protein. Of about 400,000 distinct CDR3 sequences in the sample, less than 25% are singletons; the top ten hold around 9.5%. Sequenced input: PBMCs or a T cell subset sorted from them (not recorded which). Every receptor here comes from an adult woman who had mild COVID-19 (a few samples of this study predate the infection). Cell type and time point are not known.

This clonotype was seen a handful of times. The CDR3, as DNA: TGTGCCAGTGTGGGGGGCGATGGCTACACCTTC. This encodes CASVGGDGYTF. The V and J genes are TRBV7-2 and TRBJ1-2; TRBD1 is a possible D gene (6 bases). Deletions cut 9 bases from V and 6 bases from J, with 11 bases between. CDR1 SGHTA and CDR2 FQGNSA come from the germline V gene. The CDR3 is 11 amino acids.

This clonotype appeared a few times. This chain connects TRBV24-1 to TRBJ2-5; D gene uncertain. Germline CDR1 and CDR2: KGHDR and SFDVKD. The CDR3 contains 11 residues. V shed 4 bases and J shed 6 bases, with 5 bases lying between them. CDR3 coding DNA: TGTGCCACCAGTGACCCAAAGACCCAGTACTTC. It codes for CATSDPKTQYF.

The genes are TRBV7-2 and TRBJ1-2; no clear D gene. The CDR3 runs to 15 residues. Trimming removed 1 base from V and 4 bases from J, with 13 bases in between. Germline V lookup: CDR1 SGHTA, CDR2 FQGNSA. In DNA, the CDR3 is TGTGCCAGCAGCTTAGAGGTGACGCAGTTCTATGGCTACACCTTC. Translation gives CASSLEVTQFYGYTF. Full variable domain (rest looked up from reference TRBV7-2 and TRBJ1-2): GAGVSQSPSNKVTEKGKDVELRCDPISGHTALYWYRQSLGQGLEFLIYFQGNSAPDKSGLPSDRFSAERTGGSVSTLTIQRTQQEDSAVYLCASSLEVTQFYGYTFGSGTRLTVV.

The chain uses TRBV19 and TRBJ1-1, with unresolved D. V shed 3 bases and J shed 5 bases, with 10 bases lying between them. Germline CDR1 is LNHDA and CDR2 is SQIVND (reference sequence). The CDR3 loop spans 13 amino acids. The CDR3 region is CASSIRRMTEAFF. Written as DNA, the CDR3 is TGTGCCAGTAGTATCCGAAGGATGACTGAAGCTTTCTTT.

In its sample, this clonotype was seen a few times. The rearrangement links TRBV7-9 to TRBJ2-7, with no clear D. The germline V and J ends were trimmed by 0 bases and 0 bases, with 3 bases remaining between them. The CDR3 consists of 13 residues. CDR1 is SEHNR and CDR2 is FQNEAQ in the germline V gene (reference sequence). The CDR3 loop reads CASSLAVSYEQYF. In DNA form, the CDR3 reads TGTGCCAGCAGCTTAGCGGTCTCCTACGAGCAGTACTTC.

This chain uses TRBV20-1 with TRBJ1-4; TRBD1 might be the D (5 bases). V shed 0 bases and J shed 4 bases, with 15 bases lying between them. CDR3 length: 16 residues. From germline, CDR1 is DFQATT and CDR2 SNEGSKA (reference sequence). CDR3 loop: CSAREWDGTVNEKLFF. CDR3 nucleotides: TGCAGTGCTAGAGAGTGGGACGGGACGGTTAATGAAAAACTGTTTTTT.

The V call is TRBV7-8, the J call TRBJ2-1, with 11 positions matching TRBD1. The V segment lost 4 bases and the J segment 4 bases; nucleotides outside the gene matches: 6. The CDR3 has 16 amino acids. Germline loops: CDR1 SGHVS, CDR2 FQNEAQ. CDR3 DNA sequence: TGTGCCAGCAGCTACTTCGGACAGGGGGCTTACAATGAGCAGTTCTTC. Amino acid sequence: CASSYFGQGAYNEQFF.

As regards this clonotype: Germline and junction disagree at one end, which may indicate a read error. The chain links TRBV3-1 to TRBJ1-1; D is undetermined. Looked up from germline, CDR1 is LGHDT and CDR2 is YNNKEL (reference sequence). The CDR3 is made up of 14 amino acids. CDR3 DNA sequence: TGTGCCAGCAGGCAAGGGATCCGGGACACTGAAGCTTTCTTT. As protein: CASRQGIRDTEAFF.

This clonotype was observed a handful of times. The CDR3 loop is CASSPLTSGGADTQYF. For the CDR3, the DNA is TGTGCCAGCTCACCCCTGACTAGCGGGGGGGCGGATACGCAGTATTTT. The chain links TRBV18 to TRBJ2-3, with TRBD2 identical over 14 bases. The CDR3 is 16 amino acids. Germline loops: CDR1 KGHSH, CDR2 LQKENI. V lost 3 bases to trimming and J lost 6 bases; unmatched junction nucleotides: 5.

This clonotype occurred a few times. V is TRBV5-1 and J is TRBJ1-2; no definite D call. The germline gives CDR1 SGHRS, CDR2 YFSETQ. Trimming removed 0 bases from V and 3 bases from J, with 9 bases in between. CDR3 length: 14 amino acids. CDR3 coding DNA: TGCGCCAGCAGCTTGGATCCCGATGACTATGGCTACACCTTC. Its protein is CASSLDPDDYGYTF.